A selection of T cell receptor beta chains follows, all from one sample in a study of cytomegalovirus exposure and HLA in healthy donors. Here immunoSEQ multiplex PCR was the method, and the copy in TCRdb shows in-frame clones only, minus some. The sample shows under 150,000 clones, around 76% of them seen only once. Input material: PBMCs. Receptors originate from a man between 18 and 35 years old in good health and CMV-seronegative. Both conserved end residues are part of each CDR3. D genes are given only for firm matches. Some rows have no size entry. The others give once, few or many, or a class for an expanded clone.

D gene | clone size | J gene | V gene | CDR3 protein | CDR3 DNA
. | . | TRBJ2-5 | TRBV7-7 | CASSPGGQETQYF | TGTGCCAGCAGCCCCGGAGGGCAAGAGACCCAGTACTTC
. | . | TRBJ2-7 | TRBV7-2 | CASSTSRESYEQYF | TGTGCCAGCAGCACTAGCCGGGAGTCCTACGAGCAGTACTTC
TRBD1 | . | TRBJ2-2 | TRBV7-9 | CASSPSPGQGSSGELFF | TGTGCCAGCAGCCCCTCCCCCGGACAGGGATCTTCCGGGGAGCTGTTTTTT
TRBD1 | . | TRBJ1-4 | TRBV5-1 | CASSLGTGGEKLFF | TGCGCCAGCAGCTTGGGGACAGGGGGAGAAAAACTGTTTTTT
. | . | TRBJ2-7 | TRBV11-3 | CASSNKGAYEQYF | TGTGCCAGCAGCAATAAGGGGGCCTACGAGCAGTACTTC
TRBD2 | . | TRBJ2-1 | TRBV19 | CASSISRLAGDEQFF | TGTGCCAGTAGTATCAGTAGACTAGCGGGAGATGAGCAGTTCTTC
TRBD2 | . | TRBJ2-3 | TRBV5-1 | CASSLVAGGVDTQYF | TGCGCCAGCAGCCTCGTAGCGGGAGGGGTGGATACGCAGTATTTT
TRBD1 | . | TRBJ2-7 | TRBV5-4 | CASSHDRDYEQYF | TGTGCCAGCAGCCATGACAGGGACTACGAGCAGTACTTC
TRBD1 | . | TRBJ1-2 | TRBV27 | CASRTGDYGYTF | TGTGCCAGCAGGACAGGGGACTATGGCTACACCTTC
TRBD2 | . | TRBJ2-1 | TRBV7-2 | CASSLDGGGAYNEQFF | TGTGCCAGCAGCTTAGACGGCGGGGGGGCCTACAATGAGCAGTTCTTC
TRBD1 | . | TRBJ2-7 | TRBV4-2 | CASSQDFGTGSGEQYF | TGTGCCAGCAGCCAAGATTTTGGGACAGGGTCGGGTGAGCAGTACTTC
. | . | TRBJ1-1 | TRBV7-9 | CASSLVVDTNEAFF | TGTGCCAGCAGCTTAGTGGTGGACACTAATGAAGCTTTCTTT
. | few | TRBJ1-2 | TRBV6-1 | CASSQFQGSHGYTF | TGTGCCAGCAGTCAGTTTCAGGGCTCACATGGCTACACCTTC
TRBD1 | . | TRBJ2-2 | TRBV7-9 | CASSRLRTGRPGELFF | TGTGCCAGCAGTCGTTTAAGGACAGGGCGACCCGGGGAGCTGTTTTTT
TRBD2 | . | TRBJ2-7 | TRBV5-6 | CASSPTGGDLYEQYF | TGTGCCAGCAGCCCTACGGGAGGGGACCTCTACGAGCAGTACTTC
. | . | TRBJ2-1 | TRBV4-1 | CASSSPGRMRFNEQFF | TGCGCCAGCAGCTCCCCGGGTAGGATGAGGTTTAATGAGCAGTTCTTC
TRBD2 | once | TRBJ2-7 | TRBV7-2 | CASSLGASGARSYEQYF | TGTGCCAGCAGCTTAGGGGCTAGCGGTGCCCGCTCCTACGAGCAGTACTTC
. | . | TRBJ2-5 | TRBV9 | CASSVDYTRQETQYF | TGTGCCAGCAGCGTAGATTACACCCGCCAAGAGACCCAGTACTTC
. | . | TRBJ2-7 | TRBV2 | CASRGYGQLSYEQYF | TGTGCCAGCAGGGGGTACGGACAGCTCAGCTACGAGCAGTACTTC
. | . | TRBJ1-5 | TRBV19 | CASKASGYSNQPQHF | TGTGCCAGTAAGGCCTCAGGATATAGCAATCAGCCCCAGCATTTT
. | . | TRBJ2-2 | TRBV11-3 | CASTPLRGQLNTGELFF | TGTGCCAGCACCCCCTTGCGGGGACAGTTAAACACCGGGGAGCTGTTTTTT
TRBD1 | . | TRBJ2-6 | TRBV5-4 | CASSLPTGGTGANVLTF | TGTGCCAGCAGCCTCCCGACAGGGGGAACTGGGGCCAACGTCCTGACTTTC
TRBD2 | . | TRBJ2-3 | TRBV18 | CASSPRAGGRSDTQYF | TGTGCCAGCTCACCACGAGCGGGGGGGCGTTCAGATACGCAGTATTTT
. | . | TRBJ2-1 | TRBV5-1 | CASSISDEQFF | TGCGCCAGCAGTATTTCGGATGAGCAGTTCTTC
TRBD1 | . | TRBJ2-2 | TRBV29-1 | CSVVRDRLGTGELFF | TGCAGCGTTGTAAGGGACAGGCTGGGGACCGGGGAGCTGTTTTTT
TRBD1 | . | TRBJ2-1 | TRBV9 | CASSPGTGSYNEQFF | TGTGCCAGCAGTCCCGGGACAGGGTCCTACAATGAGCAGTTCTTC
. | . | TRBJ2-3 | TRBV6-1 | CASSDGLTRSTDTQYF | TGTGCCAGCAGTGACGGGTTGACGCGGAGCACAGATACGCAGTATTTT
. | few | TRBJ2-2 | TRBV4-1 | CASSLTEGVETGELFF | TGCGCGAGCAGCCTCACAGAGGGGGTAGAAACCGGGGAGCTGTTTTTT
. | . | TRBJ1-2 | TRBV7-2 | CASSLVSGGLGYGYTF | TGTGCCAGCAGCTTAGTTTCCGGAGGCCTCGGGTATGGCTACACCTTC
TRBD2 | . | TRBJ2-7 | TRBV6-5 | CASSYSGTSHEQYF | TGTGCCAGCAGTTACTCGGGGACTAGCCATGAGCAGTACTTC
TRBD2 | . | TRBJ2-1 | TRBV5-4 | CASSSLMGLAGLNEQFF | TGTGCCAGCAGCTCGTTGATGGGACTAGCGGGGTTAAATGAGCAGTTCTTC
TRBD1 | . | TRBJ1-1 | TRBV30 | CAWERQGEAFF | TGTGCCTGGGAGCGACAGGGGGAAGCTTTCTTT
. | . | TRBJ1-1 | TRBV5-1 | CASSTGDTEAFF | TGCGCCAGCAGTACCGGGGACACTGAAGCTTTCTTT
TRBD2 | once | TRBJ2-1 | TRBV4-1 | CASSQDGLAGGYNEQFF | TGCGCCAGCAGCCAAGATGGACTAGCGGGAGGGTACAATGAGCAGTTCTTC
TRBD2 | . | TRBJ2-1 | TRBV30 | CASSGNYNEQFF | TGTGCCTCTAGCGGGAACTACAATGAGCAGTTCTTC
TRBD2 | once | TRBJ2-7 | TRBV11-2 | CASSFTLAGHEQYF | TGTGCCAGCAGCTTCACACTAGCGGGGCACGAGCAGTACTTC
TRBD1 | . | TRBJ1-6 | TRBV5-1 | CASSSGGSYNSPLHF | TGCGCCAGCAGCTCAGGGGGCTCCTATAATTCACCCCTCCACTTT
. | . | TRBJ2-7 | TRBV15 | CATSRGQAGLYAYEQYF | TGTGCCACCAGCAGAGGTCAGGCGGGGCTATATGCCTACGAGCAGTACTTC
. | . | TRBJ1-6 | TRBV6-1 | CASSLGADYNSPLHF | TGTGCCAGCAGTTTGGGGGCAGATTATAATTCACCCCTCCACTTT
. | . | TRBJ2-7 | TRBV7-9 | CASSLTTGRKHEQYF | TGTGCCAGCAGCTTAACGACAGGGAGGAAGCACGAGCAGTACTTC
TRBD1 | . | TRBJ2-5 | TRBV14 | CASSQGSNRGETQYF | TGTGCCAGCAGCCAAGGGTCGAACAGGGGGGAGACCCAGTACTTC
TRBD1 | . | TRBJ2-5 | TRBV5-1 | CASSLATLGQVQETQYF | TGCGCCAGCAGCTTGGCTACCCTCGGACAGGTTCAAGAGACCCAGTACTTC
TRBD2 | . | TRBJ2-1 | TRBV30 | CAWSVGELAGPYNEQFF | TGTGCCTGGAGTGTAGGTGAACTAGCGGGTCCCTACAATGAGCAGTTCTTC
TRBD1 | . | TRBJ1-1 | TRBV18 | CASSGQRQGSEAFF | TGTGCCAGCTCAGGGCAAAGACAGGGGTCTGAAGCTTTCTTT
. | few | TRBJ2-7 | TRBV5-1 | CASSLKTGAAYEQYF | TGCGCCAGCAGCTTGAAAACGGGAGCCGCCTACGAGCAGTACTTC
TRBD1 | few | TRBJ1-5 | TRBV6-5 | CASSKDRGGNQPQHF | TGTGCCAGCAGCAAGGACAGGGGTGGCAATCAGCCCCAGCATTTT
TRBD1 | . | TRBJ2-1 | TRBV28 | CASSLVGTATNEQFF | TGTGCCAGCAGTTTAGTAGGGACAGCGACGAATGAGCAGTTCTTC
. | medium-sized | TRBJ1-2 | TRBV14 | CASSPRGGAQGYTF | TGTGCCAGCAGCCCGAGGGGGGGGGCTCAAGGCTACACCTTC
TRBD2 | . | TRBJ2-1 | TRBV9 | CASSASLTSGYNEQFF | TGTGCCAGCAGCGCCAGCTTGACTAGCGGCTACAATGAGCAGTTCTTC
TRBD1 | . | TRBJ1-6 | TRBV9 | CASSVTGGNSPLHF | TGTGCCAGCAGCGTTACAGGGGGAAATTCACCCCTCCACTTT
. | . | TRBJ2-3 | TRBV9 | CASSSRGGQAKVSTDTQYF | TGTGCCAGCAGCTCACGCGGGGGACAGGCCAAAGTTAGCACAGATACGCAGTATTTT
TRBD1 | . | TRBJ1-3 | TRBV2 | CASSEHKGQGYGNTIYF | TGTGCCAGCAGTGAACATAAAGGACAGGGGTACGGAAACACCATATATTTT
. | . | TRBJ2-7 | TRBV29-1 | CSVGYSSYEQYF | TGCAGCGTTGGATATAGCTCCTACGAGCAGTACTTC
TRBD1 | . | TRBJ1-2 | TRBV2 | CASKVEKGAIYGYTF | TGTGCCAGCAAGGTGGAAAAGGGGGCCATCTATGGCTACACCTTC
TRBD2 | . | TRBJ2-3 | TRBV7-3 | CASSPSASGRTDTQYF | TGTGCCAGCAGCCCGTCCGCTAGCGGCCGCACAGATACGCAGTATTTT
TRBD2 | . | TRBJ2-1 | TRBV9 | CASSVVAGALNEQFF | TGTGCCAGCAGCGTAGTGGCGGGAGCACTGAATGAGCAGTTCTTC
. | . | TRBJ1-2 | TRBV28 | CASRAQDSYGYTF | TGTGCCAGCAGGGCCCAGGACAGCTATGGCTACACCTTC
TRBD2 | . | TRBJ2-3 | TRBV7-2 | CASSVGLVFTDTQYF | TGTGCCAGCAGCGTAGGACTAGTCTTTACAGATACGCAGTATTTT
. | once | TRBJ1-6 | TRBV28 | CASSFTPGAGTPLHF | TGTGCCAGCAGTTTCACCCCAGGGGCTGGGACACCCCTCCACTTT